This TCR beta chain was sequenced during a study of metastatic and nonmetastatic thyroid tumors. Study summary: Peripheral blood and tumor or nodule samples from malignant and benign thyroid patients were compared.

Whole-study findings and limits: Reported TCR beta diversity, measured in blood and tumor, was significantly higher for malignant thyroid tumors than for benign nodules.

Every patient underwent thyroid surgery untreated. With MiXCR, TCRdb called clones anew from the PCR reads. The sample lists under 15,000 clones; 9% to 13% were seen once. The CDR3 runs 14 residues. The junction had 4 bases not matched to a gene; V was cut back by 5 bases and J by 6 bases. Germline loops: CDR1 MNHNS, CDR2 SASEGT. This clone is labeled as medium-sized. What it binds is unknown. Sequenced sample: blood. This clonotype was sampled from a female donor with papillary thyroid cancer or a benign thyroid nodule (not recorded which). Some clones in this sample may be carry-over from other donors' samples. V is TRBV6-1 and J is TRBJ1-5, with 10 bases matching TRBD1. The CDR3 region has the DNA TGTGCCAGCAGTCCGGACAGGGGGAGTCAGCCCCAGCATTTT. Amino acid sequence: CASSPDRGSQPQHF.